This entry lists 9 T cell receptor beta chains sequenced from one sample in a study of T-cell memory formation after mild COVID-19. A single record per CDR3 protein comes from TCRdb applying MiXCR to the 5' RACE reads. Here the sample spans roughly 200,000 distinct CDR3 sequences, around 16% being singletons. The source material was PBMCs or a T cell subset sorted from them (not recorded which). These receptors were obtained from an adult woman who had mild COVID-19 (a few samples of this study predate the infection). Cell type and time point are not known.

There are a few counts of this clonotype. This chain joins TRBV2 and TRBJ2-5; D is unresolved. The germline V gene encodes CDR1 SNHLY and CDR2 FYNNEI. Trimming removed 6 bases from V and 1 base from J, with 6 bases in between. This CDR3 is 12 amino acids long. CDR3 sequence: CASSGLQETQYF. The CDR3 coding sequence is TGTGCCAGCAGCGGGCTCCAAGAGACCCAGTACTTC.

This clonotype has more than one count but fewer than ten. The chain uses TRBV3-1 and TRBJ2-7; 8 positions agree with TRBD2. The J segment lost 3 bases and the V segment lost 1 base, leaving 14 bases of the junction unmatched. The length of the CDR3 is 18 residues. CDR1 is LGHDT, CDR2 YNNKEL, per germline (reference sequence). The CDR3 DNA reads TGTGCCAGCAGCCAAGTACCGGTAGCGCGGGAGGTACTCTACGAGCAGTACTTC. Its translation is CASSQVPVAREVLYEQYF.

The chain employs TRBV15 and TRBJ1-3; no firm D call. The CDR3 spans 13 residues. Trimming shortened V by 1 base and J by 6 bases, and 7 bases separated the two germline ends. Germline CDR1 and CDR2: LNHNV and YYDKDF (reference sequence). The CDR3 nucleotides are TGTGCCACCAGCAGAGCGGAGTTAAACACCATATATTTT. Protein product: CATSRAELNTIYF.

The chain combines TRBV20-1 with TRBJ2-2; 8 bases agree with TRBD2. Germline V gene lookup returns CDR1 DFQATT and CDR2 SNEGSKA (reference sequence). With V trimmed by 0 bases and J by 2 bases, 2 bases remained unmatched. This CDR3 has 15 amino acids. This chain's CDR3 is CSARDSGKNTGELFF. CDR3 nucleotide sequence: TGCAGTGCTAGAGATAGCGGGAAAAACACCGGGGAGCTGTTTTTT.

This chain links TRBV7-2 with TRBJ1-1; 9 bases match TRBD1. Germline values: CDR1 SGHTA, CDR2 FQGNSA. The length of the CDR3 is 17 residues. J gave up 1 base and V 2 bases, and 8 bases lay outside the gene matches. In nucleotides, the CDR3 is TGTGCCAGCAGCTTAATCTTCGGACAGGGGAAGAACACTGAAGCTTTCTTT. Its translation: CASSLIFGQGKNTEAFF. Complete variable domain (other parts from reference TRBV7-2 and TRBJ1-1): GAGVSQSPSNKVTEKGKDVELRCDPISGHTALYWYRQSLGQGLEFLIYFQGNSAPDKSGLPSDRFSAERTGGSVSTLTIQRTQQEDSAVYLCASSLIFGQGKNTEAFFGQGTRLTVV.

This rearrangement joins TRBV5-1 to TRBJ1-5; no clear D. Trimming shortened V by 3 bases and J by 0 bases, and 13 bases separated the two germline ends. Germline CDR1 reads SGHRS; CDR2 reads YFSETQ. CDR3 length: 16 residues. CDR3 in amino acids: CASSSVFLGSNQPQHF. Written as DNA, the CDR3 is TGCGCCAGCAGCTCGGTATTTTTGGGTAGCAATCAGCCCCAGCATTTT.

This clonotype was seen a handful of times. J is TRBJ2-1 and V is TRBV7-2; 7 nucleotides match TRBD2. Unmatched junction bases numbered 14, after V lost 6 bases and J lost 15 bases. The CDR3 length is 13 residues. Germline CDR1 and CDR2: SGHTA and FQGNSA. CDR3 sequence reads: CASSPIAGLASFF. DNA for the CDR3: TGTGCCAGCAGTCCTATAGCGGGCCTAGCCTCGTTCTTC.

This clonotype was seen ten or more times. This chain links TRBV29-1 with TRBJ2-2; D possibly corresponds to TRBD2 (5 bases). V was shortened by 0 bases and J by 2 bases, with 16 bases between the two germline ends. The CDR3 covers 17 residues. In germline, CDR1 is SQVTM, CDR2 ANQGSEA. Here the CDR3 DNA reads TGCAGCGTTGAAGAGTATACCTCGAGGGTTAACACCGGGGAGCTGTTTTTT. This codes for CSVEEYTSRVNTGELFF.

The rearrangement joins TRBV24-1 to TRBJ2-7; D gene ambiguous. Trimming cost V 4 bases and J 0 bases, with 6 bases left between them. The CDR3 covers 13 residues. From germline, CDR1 is KGHDR and CDR2 SFDVKD. CDR3: CATSDPGSYEQYF. In nucleotides, the CDR3 is TGTGCCACCAGTGACCCGGGCTCCTACGAGCAGTACTTC.